The 20 T cell receptor beta chains given below trace back to one sample, sequenced in a study of identical twins. A single record per CDR3 protein comes from TCRdb applying MiXCR to the 5' RACE reads. The sample holds around 490,000 distinct CDR3 sequences, 13% to 15% seen once. The data also belong to a second study, concerning yellow fever vaccine responses in identical twins.

Material for sequencing was CD4+ T cells sorted from blood. These receptors were taken from a woman under 30 in good health.

This clonotype appeared many times. This chain joins TRBV20-1 and TRBJ2-3; 7 bases are a match to TRBD1. The CDR3 covers 14 residues. CDR1 and CDR2 from the germline V gene are DFQATT and SNEGSKA (reference sequence). Trimming removed 2 bases from V and 2 bases from J; junction bases left unmatched: 4. As DNA, the CDR3 is TGCAGTGCTAGAAAGGGGGCGTACACAGATACGCAGTATTTT. Its translation: CSARKGAYTDTQYF.

This clonotype has a handful of counts. V gene TRBV5-1 combines with J gene TRBJ2-3; a possible D gene is TRBD1 (5 bases). V was clipped by 3 bases and J by 2 bases, with 13 bases between them. The CDR3 runs to 15 residues. CDR1 SGHRS and CDR2 YFSETQ come from the germline V gene. CDR3 in DNA: TGCGCCAGCAGCTGGCAGGGTGGGGCCACAGATACGCAGTATTTT. Translation gives CASSWQGGATDTQYF.

This clonotype appeared many times. The rearrangement uses TRBV28 and TRBJ2-2; D is uncertain. Trimming took off 2 bases at V and 8 bases at J, with 9 bases between the two ends. CDR3 size: 13 residues. CDR1 and CDR2 (germline): MDHEN, SYDVKM. The CDR3 loop is CASSLGSRGELFF. In nucleotides, the CDR3 is TGTGCCAGCAGTTTAGGTTCAAGAGGGGAGCTGTTTTTT. Supplemented by reference TRBV28 and TRBJ2-2, the full variable domain reads DVKVTQSSRYLVKRTGEKVFLECVQDMDHENMFWYRQDPGLGLRLIYFSYDVKMKEKGDIPEGYSVSREKKERFSLILESASTNQTSMYLCASSLGSRGELFFGEGSRLTVL.

This chain links TRBV28 with TRBJ2-3; 10 bases line up with TRBD1. Germline assignment: CDR1 MDHEN and CDR2 SYDVKM. V gave up 6 bases and J gave up 3 bases; unmatched junction bases: 6. This CDR3 has 15 residues. The CDR3, as DNA: TGTGCCAGCAGCCCCGGGGACAGGGGAACAGATACGCAGTATTTT. It translates to CASSPGDRGTDTQYF.

This clonotype was detected a few times. The chain has TRBV20-1 and TRBJ2-3; a possible D gene is TRBD2 (5 bases). The CDR3 extends over 12 amino acids. From germline, CDR1 is DFQATT and CDR2 SNEGSKA (reference sequence). V dropped 7 bases and J dropped 2 bases, with 10 bases sitting between them. Here the CDR3 DNA reads TGCAGTGTTCCGGACTTCACAGATACGCAGTATTTT. It translates to CSVPDFTDTQYF.

The chain employs TRBV12-5 and TRBJ1-1, with a possible D match to TRBD1 (5 bases). The germline gives CDR1 LGHNT, CDR2 FRNRAP. The CDR3 is 15 residues long. Trimming took off 0 bases at V and 3 bases at J, with 11 bases between the two ends. The DNA for the CDR3 is TGTGCTAGTGGTTTGGTTGGGGGGGAGTACACTGAAGCTTTCTTT. Its translation: CASGLVGGEYTEAFF.

V is TRBV20-1 and J is TRBJ2-7; 8 nucleotides line up with TRBD2. The J segment lost 0 bases and the V segment lost 4 bases, leaving 11 bases of the junction unmatched. Germline-derived CDR1 and CDR2 are DFQATT and SNEGSKA (reference sequence). The CDR3 consists of 16 residues. CDR3 DNA: TGCAGTGCTACCCAGGGGTCTAGCGGGTACTCCTACGAGCAGTACTTC. Its protein is CSATQGSSGYSYEQYF.

V is TRBV7-9 and J is TRBJ2-5, with a possible D match to TRBD2 (5 bases). Germline V gene lookup returns CDR1 SEHNR and CDR2 FQNEAQ (reference sequence). V was shortened by 6 bases and J by 5 bases, with 16 bases between the two germline ends. The CDR3 extends over 14 amino acids. The CDR3 region is CASSRDGGRETQYF. The CDR3 nucleotides read TGTGCCAGCAGTAGAGACGGAGGCAGGGAGACCCAGTACTTC.

This clonotype was counted a few times. The chain carries TRBV29-1 and TRBJ1-1; unclear D gene. Germline V CDR1 and CDR2: SQVTM, ANQGSEA. V gave up 7 bases and J gave up 4 bases, with 10 bases separating them. The CDR3 runs 11 residues. For the CDR3, the DNA is TGCAGCGCCTGGAAGCCCACTGAAGCTTTCTTT. Protein product: CSAWKPTEAFF. Drawing the rest from reference TRBV29-1 and TRBJ1-1, the complete variable domain is SAVISQKPSRDICQRGTSLTIQCQVDSQVTMMFWYRQQPGQSLTLIATANQGSEATYESGFVIDKFPISRPNLTFSTLTVSNMSPEDSSIYLCSAWKPTEAFFGQGTRLTVV.

J is TRBJ1-2 and V is TRBV20-1, with a possible D match to TRBD1 (6 bases). The V and J ends lost 8 bases and 0 bases respectively, with 22 bases between them. CDR3 size: 16 residues. The V gene's germline CDR1 is DFQATT and CDR2 SNEGSKA (reference sequence). The CDR3 region is CSPLGDTPQANYGYTF. CDR3 sequence (DNA): TGCAGTCCGCTGGGGGACACGCCTCAAGCTAACTATGGCTACACCTTC.

CDR3 loop: CASSFLANSGNTIYF. Here the CDR3 DNA reads TGTGCCAGCAGCTTCTTGGCCAACTCTGGAAACACCATATATTTT. This chain uses TRBV11-3 with TRBJ1-3, with D unresolved. The CDR3 has 15 residues. V was shortened by 3 bases and J by 0 bases, with 9 bases between the two germline ends. Germline V gene data show CDR1 as SGHNT and CDR2 as YENEEA.

The chain uses TRBV29-1 and TRBJ2-5; D is uncertain. Trimming left V 3 bases short and J 4 bases short, with 6 bases between. The CDR3 loop spans 11 amino acids. CDR1 and CDR2 (germline): SQVTM, ANQGSEA. The CDR3: CSVEPGETQYF. As DNA, the CDR3 is TGCAGCGTTGAGCCAGGAGAGACCCAGTACTTC.

This clonotype was detected only a few times. V usage is TRBV15 and J usage is TRBJ2-1, with D hard to call. V lost 1 base and J lost 0, with 13 bases in between. CDR1 and CDR2 from the germline V gene are LNHNV and YYDKDF (reference sequence). This CDR3 is built from 17 residues. CDR3 DNA: TGTGCCACCAGCAGAGCCCTTTCCCCGAGCTCCTACAATGAGCAGTTCTTC. It specifies CATSRALSPSSYNEQFF.

The chain employs TRBV29-1 and TRBJ2-1, with a possible D match to TRBD2 (6 bases). In germline, CDR1 is SQVTM, CDR2 ANQGSEA. The CDR3 is 12 amino acids. Trimming left V 2 bases short and J 6 bases short, with 8 bases between. The CDR3 nucleotides read TGCAGCGTTGAACGGGGGAGCAATGAGCAGTTCTTC. This encodes CSVERGSNEQFF.

The gene calls are TRBV5-5 and TRBJ2-1; 10 bases map to TRBD2. Looked up from germline, CDR1 is SGHKS and CDR2 is YYEKEE (reference sequence). The CDR3 runs to 17 residues. With 3 bases clipped from V and 0 bases from J, the junction kept 6 bases outside the gene matches. CDR3 residues: CASSSLAGAASYNEQFF. In DNA, the CDR3 is TGTGCCAGCAGCTCCCTAGCGGGAGCGGCCTCCTACAATGAGCAGTTCTTC.

This rearrangement joins TRBV6-5 to TRBJ2-3, with D possibly matching TRBD2 (6 bases). The V gene lost 2 bases and the J gene lost 3 bases, with 9 bases spanning the gap. CDR3 size: 14 residues. CDR1 and CDR2 (germline): MNHEY, SVGAGI. CDR3 loop: CASSYAGRTDTQYF. For the CDR3, the DNA is TGTGCCAGCAGTTACGCGGGGCGAACAGATACGCAGTATTTT.

This clonotype was observed at least ten times. V gene TRBV12-3 or TRBV12-4 combines with J gene TRBJ1-1, with D unclear. V shed 0 bases and J shed 7 bases, with 9 bases lying between them. The CDR3 contains 13 residues. CDR3 region: CASSLARGYEAFF. The CDR3 nucleotides are TGTGCCAGCAGTTTAGCGCGGGGATATGAAGCTTTCTTT.

This clonotype occurred a few times. The chain joins TRBV3-1 to TRBJ2-7; D perhaps matches TRBD1 (6 bases). The CDR3 runs to 15 residues. CDR1 and CDR2 (germline): LGHDT, YNNKEL (reference sequence). The V and J ends lost 1 base and 3 bases respectively, with 13 bases between them. CDR3 region: CASSQGSTGSYEQYF. In DNA form, the CDR3 reads TGTGCCAGCAGCCAAGGGTCGACAGGAAGCTACGAGCAGTACTTC.

This clonotype was observed a handful of times. The rearrangement joins TRBV7-9 to TRBJ1-1; tentative D call: TRBD1 (6 bases). CDR3 size: 16 residues. V was clipped by 1 base and J by 0 bases, with 12 bases between them. CDR1 SEHNR and CDR2 FQNEAQ come from the germline V gene (reference sequence). The DNA of the CDR3 is TGTGCCAGCAGCTTAGTTGGCAGGGGAATGAACACTGAAGCTTTCTTT. This sequence encodes CASSLVGRGMNTEAFF.

The chain recombines TRBV3-1 with TRBJ2-7; D not resolved. The V and J ends lost 2 bases and 5 bases respectively, with 7 bases between them. CDR3 length: 12 amino acids. Germline V CDR1 and CDR2: LGHDT, YNNKEL (reference sequence). DNA of the CDR3: TGTGCCAGCAGCCAATCAGGTCACGAGCAGTACGTC. Translating it yields CASSQSGHEQYV.